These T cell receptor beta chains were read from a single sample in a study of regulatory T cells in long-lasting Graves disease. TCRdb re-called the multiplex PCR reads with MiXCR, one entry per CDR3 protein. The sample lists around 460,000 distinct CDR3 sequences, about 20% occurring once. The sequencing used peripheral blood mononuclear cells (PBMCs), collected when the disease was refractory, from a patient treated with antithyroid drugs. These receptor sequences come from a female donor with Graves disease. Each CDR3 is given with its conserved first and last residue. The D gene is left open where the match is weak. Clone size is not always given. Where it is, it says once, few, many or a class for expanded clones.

CDR3aa: CAWSGGAGAPIQYF
CDR3nt: TGTGCCTGGTCAGGGGGCGCGGGAGCCCCCATTCAGTACTTC
abundance: NA
v_gene: TRBV30
d_gene: NA
j_gene: TRBJ2-4

CDR3aa: CASSAGTGRGQPQHF
CDR3nt: TGTGCCAGCAGCGCCGGGACAGGGAGAGGCCAGCCCCAGCATTTT
abundance: NA
v_gene: TRBV7-2
d_gene: TRBD1
j_gene: TRBJ1-5

CDR3aa: CASSFMGGNGYEQYF
CDR3nt: TGTGCCAGCAGTTTCATGGGGGGGAATGGGTACGAGCAGTACTTC
abundance: many
v_gene: TRBV28
d_gene: TRBD2
j_gene: TRBJ2-7

CDR3aa: CASRRDRTGNTIYF
CDR3nt: TGTGCCAGCAGGAGGGACAGAACTGGAAACACCATATATTTT
abundance: NA
v_gene: TRBV12-3/TRBV12-4
d_gene: TRBD1
j_gene: TRBJ1-3

CDR3aa: CASSETGGGGTEAFF
CDR3nt: TGTGCCAGCAGTGAAACAGGAGGTGGAGGCACTGAAGCTTTCTTT
abundance: many
v_gene: TRBV2
d_gene: NA
j_gene: TRBJ1-1

CDR3aa: CASSSDRGYTF
CDR3nt: TGTGCCAGCAGTTCAGACCGTGGCTACACCTTC
abundance: many
v_gene: TRBV12-3/TRBV12-4
d_gene: NA
j_gene: TRBJ1-2

CDR3aa: CASSQDQGNQPQHF
CDR3nt: TGCGCCAGCAGCCAAGATCAGGGAAATCAGCCCCAGCATTTT
abundance: few
v_gene: TRBV4-3
d_gene: NA
j_gene: TRBJ1-5

CDR3aa: CASSFDSGTVGYTF
CDR3nt: TGTGCCAGCAGCTTCGACTCCGGGACCGTGGGCTACACCTTC
abundance: NA
v_gene: TRBV7-9
d_gene: NA
j_gene: TRBJ1-2

CDR3aa: CASGTADNQPQHF
CDR3nt: TGTGCCAGCGGTACAGCAGACAATCAGCCCCAGCATTTT
abundance: NA
v_gene: TRBV28
d_gene: NA
j_gene: TRBJ1-5

CDR3aa: CASTTGTRYEQYF
CDR3nt: TGTGCCAGCACCACCGGGACCCGTTACGAGCAGTACTTC
abundance: few
v_gene: TRBV6-1
d_gene: NA
j_gene: TRBJ2-7

CDR3aa: CAGEQGSGTEAFF
CDR3nt: TGTGCCGGAGAACAGGGTAGTGGCACTGAAGCTTTCTTT
abundance: many
v_gene: TRBV6-1
d_gene: NA
j_gene: TRBJ1-1

CDR3aa: CASSFSRGKSYEQYF
CDR3nt: TGTGCCAGCAGTTTCAGCAGGGGAAAGTCCTACGAGCAGTACTTC
abundance: many
v_gene: TRBV28
d_gene: NA
j_gene: TRBJ2-7

CDR3aa: CASSSGGATEAFF
CDR3nt: TGTGCCAGCAGCTCTGGGGGGGCCACTGAAGCTTTCTTT
abundance: many
v_gene: TRBV12-3/TRBV12-4
d_gene: NA
j_gene: TRBJ1-1

CDR3aa: CASSFGEGGGYTF
CDR3nt: TGTGCCAGCAGCTTTGGTGAAGGAGGTGGCTACACCTTC
abundance: many
v_gene: TRBV7-9
d_gene: NA
j_gene: TRBJ1-2

CDR3aa: CASGLRRGTNQPQHF
CDR3nt: TGTGCCAGCGGACTGAGGCGAGGGACCAATCAGCCCCAGCATTTT
abundance: many
v_gene: TRBV12-3/TRBV12-4
d_gene: NA
j_gene: TRBJ1-5

CDR3aa: CSARDEGQEETQYF
CDR3nt: TGCAGTGCTAGAGACGAGGGACAGGAAGAGACCCAGTACTTC
abundance: many
v_gene: TRBV20-1
d_gene: TRBD1
j_gene: TRBJ2-5

CDR3aa: CASSEDRGKPQHF
CDR3nt: TGTGCCAGCAGCGAGGACAGGGGCAAACCCCAGCATTTT
abundance: NA
v_gene: TRBV13
d_gene: TRBD1
j_gene: TRBJ1-5

CDR3aa: CSASGRGETQYF
CDR3nt: TGCAGTGCTAGCGGGAGAGGGGAGACCCAGTACTTC
abundance: many
v_gene: TRBV20-1
d_gene: NA
j_gene: TRBJ2-5

CDR3aa: CSDPIYRFETQYF
CDR3nt: TGCAGCGACCCTATTTACAGATTCGAGACCCAGTACTTC
abundance: many
v_gene: TRBV29-1
d_gene: NA
j_gene: TRBJ2-5

CDR3aa: CASSQDSGANVLTF
CDR3nt: TGTGCCAGCAGCCAAGACTCTGGGGCCAACGTCCTGACTTTC
abundance: many
v_gene: TRBV2
d_gene: NA
j_gene: TRBJ2-6

CDR3aa: CASSLSQRTGYGYTF
CDR3nt: TGTGCCAGCAGCCTTTCCCAGCGGACGGGCTATGGCTACACCTTC
abundance: many
v_gene: TRBV7-8
d_gene: NA
j_gene: TRBJ1-2

CDR3aa: CASSEAEGGNTEAFF
CDR3nt: TGTGCCAGCAGTGAAGCGGAAGGGGGTAACACTGAAGCTTTCTTT
abundance: many
v_gene: TRBV2
d_gene: NA
j_gene: TRBJ1-1

CDR3aa: CASSLDSRGSYEQYF
CDR3nt: TGTGCCAGCAGCTTAGATTCCCGAGGCTCCTACGAGCAGTACTTC
abundance: few
v_gene: TRBV7-9
d_gene: NA
j_gene: TRBJ2-7

CDR3aa: CSASPASSGNTIYF
CDR3nt: TGCAGTGCTAGTCCGGCCAGCTCTGGAAACACCATATATTTT
abundance: NA
v_gene: TRBV20-1
d_gene: NA
j_gene: TRBJ1-3

CDR3aa: CASSYQGQVVSGANVLTF
CDR3nt: TGTGCCAGCAGTTACCAGGGACAGGTAGTCTCTGGGGCCAACGTCCTGACTTTC
abundance: many
v_gene: TRBV6-5
d_gene: TRBD1
j_gene: TRBJ2-6

CDR3aa: CASSQGVPHEREYF
CDR3nt: TGTGCCAGCAGCCAAGGGGTCCCCCACGAGCGGGAGTACTTC
abundance: NA
v_gene: TRBV9
d_gene: NA
j_gene: TRBJ2-7

CDR3aa: CSAARGVNEKLFF
CDR3nt: TGCAGCGCTGCGCGGGGGGTTAATGAAAAACTGTTTTTT
abundance: NA
v_gene: TRBV29-1
d_gene: NA
j_gene: TRBJ1-4

CDR3aa: CATSRLDTGELFF
CDR3nt: TGTGCCACCAGCAGATTGGACACCGGGGAGCTGTTTTTT
abundance: few
v_gene: TRBV28
d_gene: NA
j_gene: TRBJ2-2

CDR3aa: CASSLFRGTEAFF
CDR3nt: TGTGCCAGCAGCTTATTCAGGGGCACTGAAGCTTTCTTT
abundance: many
v_gene: TRBV7-3
d_gene: NA
j_gene: TRBJ1-1

CDR3aa: CATSPMAADTEAFF
CDR3nt: TGTGCCACCTCGCCCATGGCCGCCGACACTGAAGCTTTCTTT
abundance: NA
v_gene: TRBV6-1
d_gene: NA
j_gene: TRBJ1-1

CDR3aa: CASSSQLTGTGANVLTF
CDR3nt: TGTGCCAGCAGTTCCCAACTGACAGGGACTGGGGCCAACGTCCTGACTTTC
abundance: few
v_gene: TRBV6-2/TRBV6-3
d_gene: TRBD1
j_gene: TRBJ2-6

CDR3aa: CASSLVGQGYTF
CDR3nt: TGTGCCAGCAGCCTAGTGGGTCAAGGCTACACCTTC
abundance: many
v_gene: TRBV7-2
d_gene: NA
j_gene: TRBJ1-2